This T cell receptor (beta chain) stems from a study of T-cell reconstitution after alpha-beta-depleted transplantation in children. TCRbeta library preparation incorporated unique molecular identifiers. Each CDR3 protein is one row after TCRdb ran MiXCR on the PCR reads. The sample lists around 530,000 distinct CDR3 sequences, about 31% occurring once. Germline assignment: CDR1 SGHAT and CDR2 FQNNGV. Trimming removed 5 bases from V and 16 bases from J; junction bases left unmatched: 5. This CDR3 is built from 11 residues. This clonotype was picked up one time. The gene calls are TRBV11-2 and TRBJ1-4; the match to TRBD1 covers 9 bases. The sample was PBMCs from the stem cell graft donor, taken from the stem cell graft. This TCR was recovered from a human donor who donated a stem cell graft to a child with aplastic anemia. The CDR3 reads CASSHGQGPFF. CDR3 nucleotide sequence: TGTGCCAGCAGCCACGGACAGGGGCCGTTTTTT.